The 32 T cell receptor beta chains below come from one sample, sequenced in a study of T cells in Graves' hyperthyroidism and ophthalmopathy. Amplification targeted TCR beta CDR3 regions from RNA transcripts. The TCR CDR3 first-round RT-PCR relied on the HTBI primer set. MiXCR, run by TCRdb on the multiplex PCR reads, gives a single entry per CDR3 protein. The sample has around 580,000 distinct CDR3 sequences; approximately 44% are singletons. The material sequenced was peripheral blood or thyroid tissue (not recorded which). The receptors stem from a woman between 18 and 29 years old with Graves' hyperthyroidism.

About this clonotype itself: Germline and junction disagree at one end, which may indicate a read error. The CDR3 DNA is TGTGCCAGCAGCCCAGAGACAGGGGACACTGAAGCCTTCTTT. Amino acids: CASSPETGDTEAFF. This sequence joins TRBV7-9 and TRBJ1-1, with TRBD1 identical over 8 bases. The germline CDR1 and CDR2 sequences are SEHNR and FQNEAQ (reference sequence). The CDR3 spans 14 residues.

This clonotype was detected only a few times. The CDR3 DNA follows: TGCGCCAATTCGGGTGACTACGAGCAGTACTTC. Protein: CANSGDYEQYF. This chain uses TRBV10-1 with TRBJ2-7; no definite D call. The CDR3 has 11 amino acids. V lost 10 bases to trimming and J lost 3 bases, with 10 bases between them. Germline assignment: CDR1 WNHNN and CDR2 SYGVQD (reference sequence).

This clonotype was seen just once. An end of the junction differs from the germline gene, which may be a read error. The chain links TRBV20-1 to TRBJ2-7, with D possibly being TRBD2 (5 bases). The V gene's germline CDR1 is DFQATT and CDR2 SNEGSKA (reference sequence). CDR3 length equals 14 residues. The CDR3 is CCARRTDLSYEQYF. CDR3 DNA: TGCTGTGCTAGGAGGACCGACCTCTCCTACGAGCAGTACTTC.

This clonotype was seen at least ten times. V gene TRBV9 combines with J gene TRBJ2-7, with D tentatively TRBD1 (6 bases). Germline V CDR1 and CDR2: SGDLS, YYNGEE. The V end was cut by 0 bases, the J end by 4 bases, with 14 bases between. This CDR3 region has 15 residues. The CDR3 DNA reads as TGTGCCAGCAGCGTAGGACAAGGTACAGGGTACGAGCAGTACTTC. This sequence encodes CASSVGQGTGYEQYF.

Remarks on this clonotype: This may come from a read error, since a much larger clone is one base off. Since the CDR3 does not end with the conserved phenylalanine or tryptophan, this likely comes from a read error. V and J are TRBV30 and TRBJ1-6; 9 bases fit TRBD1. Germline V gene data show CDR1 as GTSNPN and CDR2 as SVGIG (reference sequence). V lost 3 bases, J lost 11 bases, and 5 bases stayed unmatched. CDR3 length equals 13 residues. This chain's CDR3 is CAWSATGGPPLHL. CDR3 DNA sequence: TGTGCCTGGAGCGCGACAGGGGGGCCACCCCTCCACCTT.

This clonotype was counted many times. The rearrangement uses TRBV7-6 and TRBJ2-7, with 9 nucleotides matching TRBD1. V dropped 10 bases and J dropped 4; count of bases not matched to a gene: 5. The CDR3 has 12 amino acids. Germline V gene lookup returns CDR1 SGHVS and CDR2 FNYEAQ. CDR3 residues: CATSGQGYEQYF. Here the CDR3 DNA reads TGTGCCACCTCGGGACAGGGATACGAGCAGTACTTC.

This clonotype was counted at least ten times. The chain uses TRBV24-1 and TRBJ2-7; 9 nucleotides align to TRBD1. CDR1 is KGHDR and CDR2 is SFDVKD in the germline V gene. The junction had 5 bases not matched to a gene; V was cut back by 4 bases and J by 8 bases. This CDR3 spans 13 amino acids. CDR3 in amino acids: CATSEVDRGQQYF. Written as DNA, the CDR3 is TGTGCCACCAGTGAAGTGGACAGGGGACAGCAGTACTTC.

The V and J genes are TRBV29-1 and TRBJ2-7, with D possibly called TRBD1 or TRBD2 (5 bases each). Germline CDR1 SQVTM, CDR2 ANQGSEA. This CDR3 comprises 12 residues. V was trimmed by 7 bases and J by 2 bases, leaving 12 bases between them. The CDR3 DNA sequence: TGCAGCGCCCTCGGGACCCCCTACGAGCAGTACTTC. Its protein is CSALGTPYEQYF.

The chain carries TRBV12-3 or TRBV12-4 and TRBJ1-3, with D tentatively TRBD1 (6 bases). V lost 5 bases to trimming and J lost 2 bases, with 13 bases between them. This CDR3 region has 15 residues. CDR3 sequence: CASSVDGGPGNTIYF. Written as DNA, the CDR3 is TGTGCCAGCAGTGTAGACGGGGGGCCTGGAAACACCATATATTTT.

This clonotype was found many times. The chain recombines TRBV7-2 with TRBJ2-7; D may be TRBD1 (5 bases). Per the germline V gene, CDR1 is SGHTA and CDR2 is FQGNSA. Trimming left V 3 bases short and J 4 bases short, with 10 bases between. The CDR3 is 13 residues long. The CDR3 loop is CASSFSDSYEQYF. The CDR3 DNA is TGTGCCAGCAGCTTCTCTGACAGTTACGAGCAGTACTTC.

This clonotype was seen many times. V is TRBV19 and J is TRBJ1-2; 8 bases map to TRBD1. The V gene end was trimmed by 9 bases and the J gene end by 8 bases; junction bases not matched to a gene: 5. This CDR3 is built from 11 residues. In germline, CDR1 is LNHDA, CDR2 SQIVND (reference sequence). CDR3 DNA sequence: TGTGCCAGAACAGGGGGTTCGGGCTACACCTTC. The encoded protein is CARTGGSGYTF.

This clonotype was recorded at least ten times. The CDR3 nucleotides are TGCAGTGCTAAGAGTACACAGGGGGCCTACGAGCAGTACTTC. This codes for CSAKSTQGAYEQYF. J is TRBJ2-7 and V is TRBV20-1; TRBD1 matches at 8 bases. CDR3 length equals 14 residues. The germline CDR1 and CDR2 sequences are DFQATT and SNEGSKA (reference sequence). The V gene end was trimmed by 4 bases and the J gene end by 2 bases; junction bases not matched to a gene: 7.

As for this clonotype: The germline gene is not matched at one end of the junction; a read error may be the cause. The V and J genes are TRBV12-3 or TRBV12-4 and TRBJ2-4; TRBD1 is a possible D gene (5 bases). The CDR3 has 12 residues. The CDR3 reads CASSFGGARTTF. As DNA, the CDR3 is TGTGCCAGCAGTTTTGGTGGGGCAAGAACTACTTTC.

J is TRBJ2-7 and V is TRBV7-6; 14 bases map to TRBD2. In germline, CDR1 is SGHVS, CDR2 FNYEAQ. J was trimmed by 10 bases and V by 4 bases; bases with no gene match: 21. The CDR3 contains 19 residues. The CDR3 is CASSWGQGLSGTSGSEQYF. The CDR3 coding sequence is TGTGCCAGCAGCTGGGGACAGGGTCTGTCCGGGACTAGCGGGAGTGAACAGTACTTC.

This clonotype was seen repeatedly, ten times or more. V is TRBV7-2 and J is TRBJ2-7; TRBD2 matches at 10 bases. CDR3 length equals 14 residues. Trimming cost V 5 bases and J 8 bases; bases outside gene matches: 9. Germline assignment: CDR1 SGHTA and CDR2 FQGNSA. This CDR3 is CASSPGTSDNKQYF. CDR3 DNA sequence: TGTGCCAGCAGCCCAGGGACTAGCGATAACAAGCAGTACTTC.

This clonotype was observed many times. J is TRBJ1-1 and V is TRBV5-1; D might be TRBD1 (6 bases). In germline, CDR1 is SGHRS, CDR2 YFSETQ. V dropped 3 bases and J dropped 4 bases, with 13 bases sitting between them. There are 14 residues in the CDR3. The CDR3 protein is CASSSGDTFTEAFF. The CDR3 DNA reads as TGCGCCAGCAGCTCCGGGGACACGTTCACTGAAGCTTTCTTT. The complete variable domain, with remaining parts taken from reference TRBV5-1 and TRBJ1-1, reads KAGVTQTPRYLIKTRGQQVTLSCSPISGHRSVSWYQQTPGQGLQFLFEYFSETQRNKGNFPGRFSGRQFSNSRSEMNVSTLELGDSALYLCASSSGDTFTEAFFGQGTRLTVV.

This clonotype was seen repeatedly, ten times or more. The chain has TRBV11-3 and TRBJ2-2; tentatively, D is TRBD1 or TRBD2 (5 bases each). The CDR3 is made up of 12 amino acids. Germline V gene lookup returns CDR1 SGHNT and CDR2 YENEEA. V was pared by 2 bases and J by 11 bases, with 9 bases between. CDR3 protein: CASSLRGVELFF. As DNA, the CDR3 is TGTGCCAGCAGCTTAAGAGGGGTAGAGCTGTTTTTT.

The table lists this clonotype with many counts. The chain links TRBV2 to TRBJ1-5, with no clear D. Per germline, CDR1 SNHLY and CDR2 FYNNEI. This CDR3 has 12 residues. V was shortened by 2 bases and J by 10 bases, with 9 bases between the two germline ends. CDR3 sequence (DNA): TGTGCCAGCAGTGAATATGTGAGTCCCCAGCATTTT. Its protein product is CASSEYVSPQHF. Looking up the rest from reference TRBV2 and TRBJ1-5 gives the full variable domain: EPEVTQTPSHQVTQMGQEVILRCVPISNHLYFYWYRQILGQKVEFLVSFYNNEISEKSEIFDDQFSVERPDGSNFTLKIRSTKLEDSAMYFCASSEYVSPQHFGDGTRLSIL.

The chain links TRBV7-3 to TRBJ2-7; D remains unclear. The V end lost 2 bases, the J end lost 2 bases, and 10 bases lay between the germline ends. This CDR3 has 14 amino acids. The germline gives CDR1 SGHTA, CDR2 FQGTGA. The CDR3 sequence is CASSLEVGPYEQYF. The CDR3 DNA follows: TGTGCCAGCAGCTTAGAGGTTGGGCCCTACGAGCAGTACTTC.

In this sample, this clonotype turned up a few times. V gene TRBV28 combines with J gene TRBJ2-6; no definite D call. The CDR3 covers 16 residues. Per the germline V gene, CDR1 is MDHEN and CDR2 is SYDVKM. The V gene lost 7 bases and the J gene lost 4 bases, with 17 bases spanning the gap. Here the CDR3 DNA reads TGTGCCAGCAACTCGCCCACGGCCTCCGGGGCCAACGTCCTGACTTTC. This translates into CASNSPTASGANVLTF.

The CDR3 reads CASSQEARGGWWGNTIYF. DNA of the CDR3: TGTGCCAGCAGCCAAGAAGCCAGGGGAGGTTGGTGGGGAAACACCATATATTTT. The chain links TRBV7-2 to TRBJ1-3, with D possibly being TRBD1 (6 bases). CDR1 and CDR2 (germline): SGHTA, FQGNSA. This CDR3 is 18 amino acids long. V gave up 5 bases and J gave up 4 bases, with 24 bases separating them.

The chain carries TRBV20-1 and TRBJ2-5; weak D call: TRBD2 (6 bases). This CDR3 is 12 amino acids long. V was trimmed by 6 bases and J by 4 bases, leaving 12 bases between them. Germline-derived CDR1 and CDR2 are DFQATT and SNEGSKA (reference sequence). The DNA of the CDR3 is TGCAGTGCCAACCCCGGGAGAGAGACCCAGTACTTC. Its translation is CSANPGRETQYF.

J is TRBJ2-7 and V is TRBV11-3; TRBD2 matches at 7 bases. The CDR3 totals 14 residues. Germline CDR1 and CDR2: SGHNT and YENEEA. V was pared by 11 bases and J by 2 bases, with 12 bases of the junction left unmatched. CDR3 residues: CAWSVVAGTYEQYF. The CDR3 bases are TGTGCCTGGAGTGTTGTAGCGGGTACCTACGAGCAGTACTTC.

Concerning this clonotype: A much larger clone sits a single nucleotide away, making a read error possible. The CDR3 nucleotides are TGTGCCGTCAGCAACCTGGGACAGACCCTAGATACGCAGTATTTT. This encodes CAVSNLGQTLDTQYF. This sequence joins TRBV10-3 and TRBJ2-3; TRBD1 aligns across 7 bases. The CDR3 extends over 15 amino acids. The V gene's germline CDR1 is ENHRY and CDR2 SYGVKD.

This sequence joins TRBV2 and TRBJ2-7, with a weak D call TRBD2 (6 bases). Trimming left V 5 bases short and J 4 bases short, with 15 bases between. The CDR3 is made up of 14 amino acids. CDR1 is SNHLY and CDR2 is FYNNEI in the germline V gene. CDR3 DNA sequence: TGTGCCAGCAGTCATCCGGAGGGTAGATACGAGCAGTACTTC. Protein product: CASSHPEGRYEQYF.

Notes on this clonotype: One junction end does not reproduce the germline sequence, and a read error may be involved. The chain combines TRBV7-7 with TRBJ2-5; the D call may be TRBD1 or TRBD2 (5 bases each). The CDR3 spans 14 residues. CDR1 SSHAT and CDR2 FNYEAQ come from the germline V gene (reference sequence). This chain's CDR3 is CASIPLGDGATQYF. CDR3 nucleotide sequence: TGTGCTAGCATCCCGTTGGGGGACGGTGCGACCCAGTACTTC.

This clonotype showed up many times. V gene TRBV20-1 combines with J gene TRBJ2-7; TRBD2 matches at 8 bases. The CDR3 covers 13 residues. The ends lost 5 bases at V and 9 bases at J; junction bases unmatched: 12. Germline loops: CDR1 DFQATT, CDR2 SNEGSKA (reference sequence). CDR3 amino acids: CSAGPGLAGGQYF. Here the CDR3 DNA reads TGCAGTGCTGGGCCTGGACTAGCCGGAGGGCAGTACTTC.

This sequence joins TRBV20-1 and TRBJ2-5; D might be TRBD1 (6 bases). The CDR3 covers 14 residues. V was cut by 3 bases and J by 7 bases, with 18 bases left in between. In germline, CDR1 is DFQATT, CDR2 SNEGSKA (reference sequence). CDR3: CSASVEDSLGTQYF. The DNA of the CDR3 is TGCAGTGCTAGTGTCGAGGACAGCCTGGGGACCCAGTACTTC.

The DNA of the CDR3 is TGTGCCAGCAGCTTGTGGTCGGACAGGGGAAACCGCTACACCTTC. Encoded protein: CASSLWSDRGNRYTF. The V gene is TRBV5-6, the J gene TRBJ1-2; 9 nucleotides match TRBD1. This CDR3 is built from 15 residues. The trim removed 1 base at V and 9 bases at J, leaving 10 bases unmatched. Germline assignment: CDR1 SGHDT and CDR2 YYEEEE.

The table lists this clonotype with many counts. The CDR3 protein is CSAPKGLAGGGVEQYF. The CDR3 DNA reads as TGCAGTGCCCCGAAGGGACTAGCGGGGGGCGGAGTTGAGCAGTACTTC. This chain uses TRBV20-1 with TRBJ2-7, with TRBD2 identical over 15 bases. The CDR3 is made up of 16 amino acids. The V gene end was trimmed by 6 bases and the J gene end by 7 bases; junction bases not matched to a gene: 13. Germline CDR1 DFQATT, CDR2 SNEGSKA (reference sequence).

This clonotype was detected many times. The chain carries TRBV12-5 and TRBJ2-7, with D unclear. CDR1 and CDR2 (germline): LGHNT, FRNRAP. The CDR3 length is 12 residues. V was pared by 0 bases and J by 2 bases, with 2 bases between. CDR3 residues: CASGLVPYEQYF. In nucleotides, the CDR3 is TGTGCTAGTGGTTTGGTACCCTACGAGCAGTACTTC.

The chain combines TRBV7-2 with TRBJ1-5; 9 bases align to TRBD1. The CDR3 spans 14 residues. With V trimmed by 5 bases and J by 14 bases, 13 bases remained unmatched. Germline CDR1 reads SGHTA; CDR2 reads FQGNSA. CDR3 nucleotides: TGTGCCAGCAGCCCTCGCCGGGACAGGGCCTACGAGCATTTT. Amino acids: CASSPRRDRAYEHF. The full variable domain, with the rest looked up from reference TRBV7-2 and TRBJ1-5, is GAGVSQSPSNKVTEKGKDVELRCDPISGHTALYWYRQSLGQGLEFLIYFQGNSAPDKSGLPSDRFSAERTGGSVSTLTIQRTQQEDSAVYLCASSPRRDRAYEHFGDGTRLSIL.